Listed here are 6 T cell receptor beta chains from one sample, sequenced in a study of blood T cells in healthy people across ages. The authors ran a second PCR of about 6 to 11 cycles using a sample-barcoded 5' primer and a J-beta primer mix. TCRdb re-called the 5' RACE reads with MiXCR, one entry per CDR3 protein. Among 450,000 to 700,000 distinct CDR3 sequences, 27% were seen once, and the ten largest hold roughly 18%. The specimen sequenced was blood. All receptors derive from a woman in her seventies in good health.

In its sample, this clonotype was seen a few times. This chain joins TRBV6-5 and TRBJ2-5; 11 nucleotides line up with TRBD1. The junction had 8 bases not matched to a gene; V was cut back by 5 bases and J by 9 bases. This CDR3 is 14 amino acids long. CDR1 and CDR2 (germline): MNHEY, SVGAGI. CDR3: CASSHPGQGEAQYF. The CDR3 DNA reads as TGTGCCAGCAGTCACCCGGGACAGGGGGAGGCCCAGTACTTC.

V usage is TRBV20-1 and J usage is TRBJ2-6; TRBD1 matches at 11 bases. The CDR3 has 18 residues. J was trimmed by 5 bases and V by 2 bases; bases with no gene match: 11. Germline loops: CDR1 DFQATT, CDR2 SNEGSKA (reference sequence). The CDR3 region is CSARRSGTGGKWANVLTF. Here the CDR3 DNA reads TGCAGTGCTAGACGGTCGGGGACAGGGGGAAAATGGGCCAACGTCCTGACTTTC.

The chain combines TRBV20-1 with TRBJ1-5; tentative D call: TRBD1 (5 bases). Deletions cut 6 bases from V and 3 bases from J, with 18 bases between. CDR3 length: 15 amino acids. The germline V gene has CDR1 DFQATT and CDR2 SNEGSKA (reference sequence). The CDR3 DNA follows: TGCAGTGCCGATCCGGGACCACAGGCCAATCAGCCCCAGCATTTT. It encodes CSADPGPQANQPQHF.

This clonotype appeared a few times. The rearrangement uses TRBV19 and TRBJ2-7; possibly TRBD1 for D (6 bases). This CDR3 is built from 14 residues. Trimming took 3 bases from V and 0 from J, leaving 9 bases between them. The germline V gene encodes CDR1 LNHDA and CDR2 SQIVND (reference sequence). CDR3 in DNA: TGTGCCAGTAGTATTACAGGGAGCTCCTACGAGCAGTACTTC. Its translation: CASSITGSSYEQYF.

Concerning this clonotype: One end of the junction does not line up with germline, which may come from a read error. The V gene is TRBV12-3 or TRBV12-4, the J gene TRBJ1-2; 9 bases align to TRBD1. The CDR3 is 16 residues long. CDR3 nucleotides: TGTGCCAGCAGTCCCGGGACAGGGAGGCCGGACTACGGCTACACCTTC. It specifies CASSPGTGRPDYGYTF.

This chain connects TRBV29-1 to TRBJ2-3; no firm D call. This CDR3 contains 10 residues. Deletions cut 3 bases from V and 7 bases from J, with 5 bases between. Germline V gives CDR1 SQVTM, CDR2 ANQGSEA. CDR3 residues: CSVERNTQYF. DNA for the CDR3: TGCAGCGTTGAGAGGAATACGCAGTATTTT.